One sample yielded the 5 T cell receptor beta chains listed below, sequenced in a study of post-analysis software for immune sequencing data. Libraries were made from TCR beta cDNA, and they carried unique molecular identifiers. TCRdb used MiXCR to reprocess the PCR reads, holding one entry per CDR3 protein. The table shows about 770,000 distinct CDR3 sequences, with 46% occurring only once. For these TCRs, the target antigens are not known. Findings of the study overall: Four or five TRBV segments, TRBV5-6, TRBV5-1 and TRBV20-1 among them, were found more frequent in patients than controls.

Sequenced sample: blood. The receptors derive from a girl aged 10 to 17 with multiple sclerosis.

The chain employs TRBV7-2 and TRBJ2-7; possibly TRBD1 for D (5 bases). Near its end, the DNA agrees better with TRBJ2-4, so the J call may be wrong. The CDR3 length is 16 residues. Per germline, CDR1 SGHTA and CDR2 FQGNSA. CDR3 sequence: CASSLARTGPKNIQYF. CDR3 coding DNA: TGTGCCAGCAGCTTAGCTCGTACAGGACCAAAAAACATTCAGTACTTC.

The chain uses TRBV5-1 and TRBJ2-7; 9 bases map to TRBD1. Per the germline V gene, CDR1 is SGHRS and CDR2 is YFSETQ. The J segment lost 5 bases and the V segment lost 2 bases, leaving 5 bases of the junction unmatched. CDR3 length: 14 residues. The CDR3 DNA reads TGCGCCAGCAGCTTTCTACAGGGGGCCCACGAGCAGTACTTC. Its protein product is CASSFLQGAHEQYF.

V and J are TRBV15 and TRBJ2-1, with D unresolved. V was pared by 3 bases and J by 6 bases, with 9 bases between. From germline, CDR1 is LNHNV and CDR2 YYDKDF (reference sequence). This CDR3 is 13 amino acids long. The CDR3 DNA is TGTGCCACCAGCAGGGACGCCCGCAATGAGCAGTTCTTC. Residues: CATSRDARNEQFF.

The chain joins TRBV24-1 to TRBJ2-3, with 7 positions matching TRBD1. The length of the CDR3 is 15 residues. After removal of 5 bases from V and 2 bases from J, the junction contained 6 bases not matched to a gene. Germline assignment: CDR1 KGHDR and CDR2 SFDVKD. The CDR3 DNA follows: TGTGCCACCAGTGCCCCGACAGGGCCCACAGATACGCAGTATTTT. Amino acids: CATSAPTGPTDTQYF.

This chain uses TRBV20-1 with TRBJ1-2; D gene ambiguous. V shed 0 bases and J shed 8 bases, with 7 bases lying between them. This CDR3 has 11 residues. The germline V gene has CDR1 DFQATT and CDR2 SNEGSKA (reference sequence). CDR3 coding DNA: TGCAGTGCTAGAGACGGGCGGGGCTACACCTTC. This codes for CSARDGRGYTF.